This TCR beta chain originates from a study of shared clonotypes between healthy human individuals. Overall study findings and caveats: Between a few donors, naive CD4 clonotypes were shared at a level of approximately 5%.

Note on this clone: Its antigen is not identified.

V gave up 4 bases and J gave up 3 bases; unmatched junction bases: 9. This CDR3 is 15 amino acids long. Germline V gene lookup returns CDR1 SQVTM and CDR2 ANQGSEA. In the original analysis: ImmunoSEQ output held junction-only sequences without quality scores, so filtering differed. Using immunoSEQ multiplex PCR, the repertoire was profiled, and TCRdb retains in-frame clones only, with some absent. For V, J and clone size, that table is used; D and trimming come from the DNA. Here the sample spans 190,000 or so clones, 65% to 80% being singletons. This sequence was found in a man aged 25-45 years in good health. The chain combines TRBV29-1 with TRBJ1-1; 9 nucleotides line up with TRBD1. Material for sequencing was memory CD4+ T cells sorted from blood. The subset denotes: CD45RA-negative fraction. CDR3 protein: CSVAGTGTVDTEAFF. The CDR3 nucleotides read TGCAGCGTTGCTGGGACAGGGACCGTGGACACTGAAGCTTTCTTT.